This entry lists 7 T cell receptor beta chains sequenced from one sample in a study of identifying expanded T cells in peripheral blood. Clones were sequenced by immunoSEQ multiplex PCR, and TCRdb holds only the in-frame ones, with some missing. The sample lists about 130,000 clones, around 88% occurring once. The specimen sequenced was blood. Receptor source: a person aged 18-70 years in good health.

The rearrangement links TRBV5-4 to TRBJ2-5; TRBD1 might be the D (5 bases). Germline V gene lookup returns CDR1 SGHNT and CDR2 YYREEE (reference sequence). The CDR3 totals 13 residues. Trimming shortened V by 0 bases and J by 2 bases, and 5 bases separated the two germline ends. The CDR3 here is CASSLGQQETQYF. The CDR3 coding sequence is TGTGCCAGCAGCTTGGGACAGCAAGAGACCCAGTACTTC.

The chain combines TRBV2 with TRBJ1-5, with D tentatively TRBD1 (6 bases). Trimming pared 1 base from V and 5 bases from J, leaving 9 bases between. Germline CDR1 and CDR2: SNHLY and FYNNEI. CDR3 length: 14 amino acids. In DNA, the CDR3 is TGTGCCAGCAGTGAAGTGGCAGGGGATCAGCCCCAGCATTTT. Translating it yields CASSEVAGDQPQHF.

This clone was counted only a few times. The chain joins TRBV6-4 to TRBJ2-2, with no clear D. V was cut by 6 bases and J by 2 bases, with 10 bases left in between. This CDR3 is built from 14 residues. In germline, CDR1 is MRHNA, CDR2 SNTAGT. The CDR3 loop reads CASSPTRNTGELFF. Here the CDR3 DNA reads TGTGCCAGCAGCCCTACAAGAAACACCGGGGAGCTGTTTTTT.

The chain recombines TRBV29-1 with TRBJ2-5; D may be TRBD2 (5 bases). Germline lookup yields CDR1 SQVTM and CDR2 ANQGSEA. The CDR3 covers 13 residues. V gave up 5 bases and J gave up 5 bases, with 15 bases separating them. CDR3 sequence reads: CSVFQLVAETQYF. The CDR3 DNA reads as TGCAGCGTTTTCCAACTAGTCGCCGAGACCCAGTACTTC.

The chain combines TRBV6-5 with TRBJ2-7; D not certain. This CDR3 contains 13 residues. Looked up from germline, CDR1 is MNHEY and CDR2 is SVGAGI. The V and J ends lost 0 bases and 6 bases respectively, with 9 bases between them. The CDR3 sequence is CASSYSPPGEQYF. CDR3 DNA sequence: TGTGCCAGCAGTTACTCGCCCCCGGGCGAGCAGTACTTC.

V gene TRBV5-1 combines with J gene TRBJ2-6; possibly TRBD1 for D (6 bases). CDR1 and CDR2 (germline): SGHRS, YFSETQ. This CDR3 is 17 amino acids long. V lost 1 base and J 0 bases, leaving 11 bases between the germline ends. The CDR3 DNA is TGCGCCAGCAGCTTGTCCACAGGGAACTCTGGGGCCAACGTCCTGACTTTC. Its translation is CASSLSTGNSGANVLTF.

The genes are TRBV7-2 and TRBJ2-7; tentatively, D is TRBD1 (5 bases). The CDR3 loop spans 14 amino acids. CDR1 SGHTA and CDR2 FQGNSA come from the germline V gene. The V gene lost 1 base and the J gene lost 2 bases, with 9 bases spanning the gap. CDR3 residues: CASSLGGRAYEQYF. The CDR3 region has the DNA TGTGCCAGCAGCTTAGGGGGCAGGGCCTACGAGCAGTACTTC.